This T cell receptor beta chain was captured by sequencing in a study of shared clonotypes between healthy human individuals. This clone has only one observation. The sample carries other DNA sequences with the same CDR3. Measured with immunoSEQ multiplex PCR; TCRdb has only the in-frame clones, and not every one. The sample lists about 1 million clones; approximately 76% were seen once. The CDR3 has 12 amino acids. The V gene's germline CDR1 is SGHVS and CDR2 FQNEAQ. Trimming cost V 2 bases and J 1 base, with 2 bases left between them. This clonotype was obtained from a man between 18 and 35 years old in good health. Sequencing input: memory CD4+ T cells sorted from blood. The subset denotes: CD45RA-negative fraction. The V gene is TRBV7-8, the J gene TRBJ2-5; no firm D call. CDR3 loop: CASSLLQETQYF. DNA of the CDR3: TGTGCCAGCAGCTTACTCCAAGAGACCCAGTACTTC.